Sequencing of this TCR beta chain was carried out in a study of graft-versus-host responses after intestinal transplantation. Study at large: Tacrolimus and steroids were given for roughly 3 years to all recipients after anti-thymocyte globulin induction.

V was shortened by 0 bases and J by 7 bases, with 13 bases between the two germline ends. CDR3 length: 16 residues. In germline, CDR1 is LGHNA, CDR2 YNFKEQ. Repertoires were generated with immunoSEQ multiplex PCR, while TCRdb's copy carries only in-frame clones and drops some. The sample has around 92,000 clones, approximately 85% seen once. The receptor was derived from a human patient who received an intestinal transplant, so some T cells may come from the graft donor. The chain is built from TRBV4-2 and TRBJ1-6, with D possibly being TRBD1 (6 bases). This material consisted of PBMCs, taken 255 days after intestinal transplant. The CDR3 DNA reads TGTGCCAGCAGCCAAGACCCGGACAGTTTCAATTCACCCCTCCACTTT. Protein sequence: CASSQDPDSFNSPLHF.